The present TCR beta chain was sequenced within a study of T-cell reconstitution after alpha-beta-depleted transplantation in children. Trimming removed 3 bases from V and 6 bases from J; junction bases left unmatched: 1. CDR3 length: 12 amino acids. Germline loops: CDR1 LGHDT, CDR2 YNNKEL (reference sequence). This clonotype was counted ten times or more. Preparation of the TCRbeta library involved a method that used unique molecular identifiers. TCRdb processed the PCR reads anew with MiXCR; each CDR3 protein has one entry. The sample gives 420,000 or so distinct CDR3 sequences, approximately 11% of which show up once; 4.5% to 6.5% is in the top ten.

Sequenced material: PBMCs from the stem cell graft donor, taken from the stem cell graft. This clonotype was obtained from a human donor who donated a stem cell graft to a child with acute myeloid leukemia. The genes are TRBV3-1 and TRBJ1-2, with 7 bases matching TRBD1. The CDR3 here is CASSQGQHGYTF. In DNA, the CDR3 is TGTGCCAGCAGCCAGGGACAGCATGGCTACACCTTC.